This passage covers 5 T cell receptor beta chains from one sample sequenced in a study of CD8 T cells in ankylosing spondylitis. TCRdb reprocessed the 5' RACE reads with MiXCR, giving one entry per CDR3 protein. Of roughly 180,000 distinct CDR3 sequences in the sample, approximately 10% were seen once. The sequencing sample was made of blood, either unsorted or a sorted T cell fraction (not recorded which). Source of these receptors: a female donor with ankylosing spondylitis or in good health (not recorded which).

This clonotype was detected only a few times. This sequence joins TRBV28 and TRBJ1-1; D not resolved. The CDR3 runs to 13 residues. Trimming stripped 2 bases from V and 3 bases from J, with 7 bases between. Germline V gene sequence: CDR1 MDHEN, CDR2 SYDVKM. The CDR3 reads CASSLVLYTEAFF. The CDR3 nucleotides read TGTGCCAGCAGTTTAGTACTCTACACTGAAGCTTTCTTT.

The J gene is TRBJ2-3, the V gene TRBV9; possibly TRBD2 for D (5 bases). This CDR3 is built from 19 residues. Per the germline V gene, CDR1 is SGDLS and CDR2 is YYNGEE. V was trimmed by 4 bases and J by 2 bases, leaving 26 bases between them. Written as DNA, the CDR3 is TGTGCCAGCAGCTCCCCGCGGGTAGGGCGTCGGTGGGACACAGATACGCAGTATTTT. This gives the protein CASSSPRVGRRWDTDTQYF.

The rearrangement joins TRBV3-1 to TRBJ2-7; 11 bases map to TRBD2. From germline, CDR1 is LGHDT and CDR2 YNNKEL (reference sequence). The CDR3 covers 16 residues. Losses at the gene ends were 4 bases for V and 2 bases for J; bases not matched to a gene: 7. The CDR3 protein is CASSRGTSGNPYEQYF. The CDR3 DNA follows: TGTGCCAGCAGCCGGGGGACTAGCGGAAACCCCTACGAGCAGTACTTC.

This clonotype came up many times. The genes are TRBV20-1 and TRBJ2-7, with 10 bases fitting TRBD1. The CDR3 consists of 15 residues. The germline V gene encodes CDR1 DFQATT and CDR2 SNEGSKA (reference sequence). The J segment lost 2 bases and the V segment lost 5 bases, leaving 9 bases of the junction unmatched. The CDR3 DNA reads as TGCAGTGCTTACCTATCGGGGACAGGGGCCTACGAGCAGTACTTC. This translates into CSAYLSGTGAYEQYF.

This clonotype was seen at least ten times. The chain combines TRBV7-9 with TRBJ1-4; possibly TRBD1 for D (6 bases). The germline V gene encodes CDR1 SEHNR and CDR2 FQNEAQ (reference sequence). CDR3 length: 17 amino acids. V lost 4 bases to trimming and J lost 2 bases, with 17 bases between them. CDR3 amino acids: CASSYRAGDTTNEKLFF. CDR3 bases: TGTGCCAGCAGCTACCGGGCAGGGGATACGACTAATGAAAAACTGTTTTTT.